This is a list of T cell receptor beta chains from one sample in a study of blood T cell repertoires in COVID-19. Produced via immunoSEQ multiplex PCR; TCRdb's table is partial and in-frame only. The table shows 390,000 or so clones, with about 90% occurring only once. Specimen: peripheral blood. The receptor source for this set is a woman aged 30 to 39 with COVID-19, enrolled during active disease. CDR3s include the opening cysteine and the closing phenylalanine or tryptophan. D genes are given only for firm matches. Some rows mark clone size as missing; the rest say once, few, many or name a class of expanded clone.

d_gene: TRBD2
v_gene: TRBV18
j_gene: TRBJ2-2
abundance: once
CDR3nt: TGTGCCAGCTCACCCTACCTTGGACTAGCGGGAGTTGGACCCGGGGAGCTGTTTTTT
CDR3aa: CASSPYLGLAGVGPGELFF

d_gene: -
v_gene: TRBV27
j_gene: TRBJ1-2
abundance: -
CDR3nt: TGTGCCACCAGGGGAGGGATCGGCTACACCTTC
CDR3aa: CATRGGIGYTF

d_gene: TRBD2
v_gene: TRBV13
j_gene: TRBJ2-3
abundance: -
CDR3nt: TGTGCCAGCAGCTTACGATTTGGCGGGAGGCCTAGCACAGATACGCAGTATTTT
CDR3aa: CASSLRFGGRPSTDTQYF

d_gene: -
v_gene: TRBV7-9
j_gene: TRBJ1-2
abundance: once
CDR3nt: TGTGCCAGCAGCTTAATAAACAGGGCTAACTATGGCTACACCTTC
CDR3aa: CASSLINRANYGYTF

d_gene: -
v_gene: TRBV7-2
j_gene: TRBJ1-1
abundance: -
CDR3nt: TGTGCCAGCAGCTCCTGGGCGAACACTGAAGCTTTCTTT
CDR3aa: CASSSWANTEAFF

d_gene: -
v_gene: TRBV7-9
j_gene: TRBJ1-1
abundance: -
CDR3nt: TGTGCCAGCAGCTTAGGTCCAGGGTCTAAAGCTTTCTTT
CDR3aa: CASSLGPGSKAFF

d_gene: -
v_gene: TRBV9
j_gene: TRBJ2-2
abundance: few
CDR3nt: TGTGCCAGCAGCGTAGCCGGCGGGGAGCTGTTTTTT
CDR3aa: CASSVAGGELFF

d_gene: TRBD2
v_gene: TRBV10-3
j_gene: TRBJ2-1
abundance: -
CDR3nt: TGTGCCGCCGCCGGGACTAGCGGGAGTAATGAGCAGTTCTTC
CDR3aa: CAAAGTSGSNEQFF

d_gene: TRBD2
v_gene: TRBV7-2
j_gene: TRBJ2-3
abundance: -
CDR3nt: TGTGCCAGCAGTCGTAGCGGGGAAGATACGCAGTATTTT
CDR3aa: CASSRSGEDTQYF

d_gene: TRBD1
v_gene: TRBV7-9
j_gene: TRBJ1-1
abundance: -
CDR3nt: TGTGCCAGCAGCTCGGGACAGACGAACACTGAAGCTTTCTTT
CDR3aa: CASSSGQTNTEAFF

d_gene: TRBD1
v_gene: TRBV5-6
j_gene: TRBJ1-1
abundance: -
CDR3nt: TGTGCCAGCAGCAAGGACAGGCGGATCACTGAAGCTTTCTTT
CDR3aa: CASSKDRRITEAFF

d_gene: -
v_gene: TRBV12-5
j_gene: TRBJ1-2
abundance: -
CDR3nt: TGTGCTAGTGGTGCACAACAGGGCCTAACTACCAAAGGCCACTATGGCTACACCTTC
CDR3aa: CASGAQQGLTTKGHYGYTF

d_gene: TRBD2
v_gene: TRBV4-1
j_gene: TRBJ2-3
abundance: -
CDR3nt: TGCGCCAGCAGCCTGGCACTAGCGGGAGACACAGATACGCAGTATTTT
CDR3aa: CASSLALAGDTDTQYF

d_gene: TRBD1
v_gene: TRBV5-4
j_gene: TRBJ1-4
abundance: -
CDR3nt: TGTGCCAGCAGCGGTGGGGGTCGGGACAGAGAAAAACTGTTTTTT
CDR3aa: CASSGGGRDREKLFF

d_gene: TRBD1
v_gene: TRBV6-2/TRBV6-3
j_gene: TRBJ1-5
abundance: few
CDR3nt: TGTGCCAGCAGTTACAGGGGGCAGGGACAGCCCCAGCATTTT
CDR3aa: CASSYRGQGQPQHF

d_gene: -
v_gene: TRBV7-2
j_gene: TRBJ2-7
abundance: -
CDR3nt: TGTGCCAGCAGCTTACCCGGGGATCCCTCCTACGAGCAGTACTTC
CDR3aa: CASSLPGDPSYEQYF

d_gene: -
v_gene: TRBV4-3
j_gene: TRBJ2-2
abundance: -
CDR3nt: TGCGCCAGCAGCCAGATTAGACAAACGAACACCGGGGAGCTGTTTTTT
CDR3aa: CASSQIRQTNTGELFF

d_gene: -
v_gene: TRBV7-2
j_gene: TRBJ1-4
abundance: -
CDR3nt: TGTGCCAGCAGCCCGGACCCGGGGAGTGAAAAACTGTTTTTT
CDR3aa: CASSPDPGSEKLFF

d_gene: -
v_gene: TRBV6-7
j_gene: TRBJ2-3
abundance: -
CDR3nt: TGTGCCAGCAGTTACTCGACGGCGGGGGCGTGGGGGGATACGCAGTATTTT
CDR3aa: CASSYSTAGAWGDTQYF

d_gene: TRBD2
v_gene: TRBV27
j_gene: TRBJ2-3
abundance: -
CDR3nt: TGTGCCAGCAGTTCGCCCGGTTACCGGGGGGGCACAGATACGCAGTATTTT
CDR3aa: CASSSPGYRGGTDTQYF

d_gene: TRBD2
v_gene: TRBV3-1/TRBV3-2
j_gene: TRBJ2-5
abundance: -
CDR3nt: TGTGCCAGCAGCCCAGTAGCGGGGGGCTATCAAGAGACCCAGTACTTC
CDR3aa: CASSPVAGGYQETQYF

d_gene: -
v_gene: TRBV7-9
j_gene: TRBJ2-7
abundance: -
CDR3nt: TGTGCCAGCAGCTTGTCCCCGGGGGAGGAGCAGTACTTC
CDR3aa: CASSLSPGEEQYF

d_gene: -
v_gene: TRBV27
j_gene: TRBJ2-5
abundance: -
CDR3nt: TGTGCCAGCAGACTTAACCCCCAGATTGTTACAGGGCGAGAAGAGACCCAGTACTTC
CDR3aa: CASRLNPQIVTGREETQYF

d_gene: TRBD1
v_gene: TRBV2
j_gene: TRBJ1-2
abundance: -
CDR3nt: TGTGCCACCAAACCGGGACAGGCGTACCCGAACTATGGCTACACCTTC
CDR3aa: CATKPGQAYPNYGYTF

d_gene: TRBD1
v_gene: TRBV5-6
j_gene: TRBJ2-2
abundance: -
CDR3nt: TGTGCCAGCAGCACGAGGGACAGGGGGCTGGGCGGGGAGCTGTTTTTT
CDR3aa: CASSTRDRGLGGELFF

d_gene: TRBD1
v_gene: TRBV9
j_gene: TRBJ2-3
abundance: -
CDR3nt: TGTGCCAGCAGCCGGACAGGGGGCGAAGATACGCAGTATTTT
CDR3aa: CASSRTGGEDTQYF

d_gene: TRBD1
v_gene: TRBV6-5
j_gene: TRBJ1-2
abundance: once
CDR3nt: TGTGCCAGCACCCCCGGGACAGCCTATGGCTACACCTTC
CDR3aa: CASTPGTAYGYTF

d_gene: -
v_gene: TRBV27
j_gene: TRBJ1-1
abundance: -
CDR3nt: TGTGCCAGCAGTTTTAAGGGATCGGGAGGGACTGCTTTCTTT
CDR3aa: CASSFKGSGGTAFF

d_gene: TRBD1
v_gene: TRBV7-9
j_gene: TRBJ1-2
abundance: -
CDR3nt: TGTGCCAGCAGCCCATCGAGGACAGGGAGGGGAGGCTACACCTTC
CDR3aa: CASSPSRTGRGGYTF

d_gene: TRBD2
v_gene: TRBV28
j_gene: TRBJ2-5
abundance: -
CDR3nt: TGTGCCAGCAGCAAGGGTAGCGGGGGGGCCCAAGAGACCCAGTACTTC
CDR3aa: CASSKGSGGAQETQYF

d_gene: -
v_gene: TRBV27
j_gene: TRBJ2-3
abundance: -
CDR3nt: TGTGCCAGCAGTTCCCTACTAGCTACAGATACGCAGTATTTT
CDR3aa: CASSSLLATDTQYF

d_gene: -
v_gene: TRBV29-1
j_gene: TRBJ1-3
abundance: -
CDR3nt: TGCAGCGTTGAAGATGTACAGGGTGGTGGAAACACCATATATTTT
CDR3aa: CSVEDVQGGGNTIYF

d_gene: -
v_gene: TRBV6-1
j_gene: TRBJ1-2
abundance: few
CDR3nt: TGTGCCAGCAGTGAAGAGGTCCTAGGCCATGGCTACACCTTC
CDR3aa: CASSEEVLGHGYTF

d_gene: -
v_gene: TRBV19
j_gene: TRBJ2-6
abundance: -
CDR3nt: TGTGCCAGTAGTAAGCGAGGGAACATGGCCTCTGGGGCCAACGTCCTGACTTTC
CDR3aa: CASSKRGNMASGANVLTF

d_gene: -
v_gene: TRBV12-3/TRBV12-4
j_gene: TRBJ1-2
abundance: once
CDR3nt: TGTGCCAGCAGTCCCCTCGAGCCAGGTGGCTACACCTTC
CDR3aa: CASSPLEPGGYTF

d_gene: TRBD1
v_gene: TRBV6-5
j_gene: TRBJ1-2
abundance: -
CDR3nt: TGTGCCAGCAGGACCGGGACAGGGGTTAACTATGGCTACACCTTC
CDR3aa: CASRTGTGVNYGYTF

d_gene: -
v_gene: TRBV5-1
j_gene: TRBJ1-4
abundance: -
CDR3nt: TGCGCCAGCAGGGGCGACGGAGAAAAACTGTTTTTT
CDR3aa: CASRGDGEKLFF

d_gene: -
v_gene: TRBV28
j_gene: TRBJ2-5
abundance: -
CDR3nt: TGTGCCAGCAGTTTGGGGGCCATTGGACGAGGGGAGACCCAGTACTTC
CDR3aa: CASSLGAIGRGETQYF

d_gene: TRBD1
v_gene: TRBV6-2/TRBV6-3
j_gene: TRBJ2-4
abundance: -
CDR3nt: TGTGCCAGCAGTACCGAACAGGGGTCCAAAAACATTCAGTACTTC
CDR3aa: CASSTEQGSKNIQYF

d_gene: TRBD1
v_gene: TRBV7-8
j_gene: TRBJ1-2
abundance: few
CDR3nt: TGTGCCAGCAGCCAAACAGGGGGTGGCTACACCTTC
CDR3aa: CASSQTGGGYTF

d_gene: TRBD1
v_gene: TRBV28
j_gene: TRBJ1-5
abundance: -
CDR3nt: TGTGCCAGCAGTTCTTATGGGACAGGGGAGAATCAGCCCCAGCATTTT
CDR3aa: CASSSYGTGENQPQHF

d_gene: -
v_gene: TRBV7-2
j_gene: TRBJ1-4
abundance: once
CDR3nt: TGTGCCAGCAGCTTAGCGGGGCTGTCTAATGAAAAACTGTTTTTT
CDR3aa: CASSLAGLSNEKLFF

d_gene: TRBD2
v_gene: TRBV6-2/TRBV6-3
j_gene: TRBJ2-3
abundance: -
CDR3nt: TGTGCCAGCAGCACCGTTGATTGGACTAGCGGGGGGAGGCCAGATACGCAGTATTTT
CDR3aa: CASSTVDWTSGGRPDTQYF

d_gene: -
v_gene: TRBV4-3
j_gene: TRBJ2-3
abundance: -
CDR3nt: TGCGCCAGCAGCCAAGATTCAGGGCGCACAGATACGCAGTATTTT
CDR3aa: CASSQDSGRTDTQYF

d_gene: -
v_gene: TRBV11-3
j_gene: TRBJ2-1
abundance: -
CDR3nt: TGTGCCAGCAGCTTGTCGGGAGTGGAGGGGAATGAGCAGTTCTTC
CDR3aa: CASSLSGVEGNEQFF

d_gene: -
v_gene: TRBV10-3
j_gene: TRBJ1-5
abundance: -
CDR3nt: TGTGCCATCAGTGAAAACGGGGGGGATTGGGGCAATCAGCCCCAGCATTTT
CDR3aa: CAISENGGDWGNQPQHF

d_gene: TRBD1
v_gene: TRBV12-5
j_gene: TRBJ1-6
abundance: -
CDR3nt: TGTGCTAGTGGCCCAGGACAGGGAGGGAATTCACCCCTCCACTTT
CDR3aa: CASGPGQGGNSPLHF

d_gene: -
v_gene: TRBV4-3
j_gene: TRBJ2-5
abundance: -
CDR3nt: TGCGCCAGCAGCCAAGATGTACTGCCCGTCCAAGAGACCCAGTACTTC
CDR3aa: CASSQDVLPVQETQYF

d_gene: TRBD2
v_gene: TRBV28
j_gene: TRBJ2-2
abundance: -
CDR3nt: TGTGCCAGCAGTTTATTCGCTAGCGGGCCTTTGAACACCGGGGAGCTGTTTTTT
CDR3aa: CASSLFASGPLNTGELFF

d_gene: -
v_gene: TRBV13
j_gene: TRBJ1-6
abundance: once
CDR3nt: TGTGCCAGCAGCTTAGAAGTCAGTCCCTATTCACCCCTCCACTTT
CDR3aa: CASSLEVSPYSPLHF

d_gene: TRBD1
v_gene: TRBV2
j_gene: TRBJ2-7
abundance: -
CDR3nt: TGTGCCAGCAGTCACCAAACCGGGACAGGGAGTTGGCAGTACTTC
CDR3aa: CASSHQTGTGSWQYF

d_gene: TRBD2
v_gene: TRBV11-3
j_gene: TRBJ2-2
abundance: -
CDR3nt: TGTGCCAGCAGCACCGGGACTAGCGGGATCACCGGGGAGCTGTTTTTT
CDR3aa: CASSTGTSGITGELFF

d_gene: -
v_gene: TRBV20-1
j_gene: TRBJ1-4
abundance: -
CDR3nt: TGCAGTGCTAGAGTGAGGGAAAAACTGTTTTTT
CDR3aa: CSARVREKLFF

d_gene: -
v_gene: TRBV7-8
j_gene: TRBJ1-2
abundance: once
CDR3nt: TGTGCCAGCAGCTTAGCCTACAATGGACTGAAGTATGGCTACACCTTC
CDR3aa: CASSLAYNGLKYGYTF

d_gene: TRBD1
v_gene: TRBV7-2
j_gene: TRBJ1-3
abundance: -
CDR3nt: TGTGCCAGCAGCCACACAGGGGGCCTCGGAAACACCATATATTTT
CDR3aa: CASSHTGGLGNTIYF